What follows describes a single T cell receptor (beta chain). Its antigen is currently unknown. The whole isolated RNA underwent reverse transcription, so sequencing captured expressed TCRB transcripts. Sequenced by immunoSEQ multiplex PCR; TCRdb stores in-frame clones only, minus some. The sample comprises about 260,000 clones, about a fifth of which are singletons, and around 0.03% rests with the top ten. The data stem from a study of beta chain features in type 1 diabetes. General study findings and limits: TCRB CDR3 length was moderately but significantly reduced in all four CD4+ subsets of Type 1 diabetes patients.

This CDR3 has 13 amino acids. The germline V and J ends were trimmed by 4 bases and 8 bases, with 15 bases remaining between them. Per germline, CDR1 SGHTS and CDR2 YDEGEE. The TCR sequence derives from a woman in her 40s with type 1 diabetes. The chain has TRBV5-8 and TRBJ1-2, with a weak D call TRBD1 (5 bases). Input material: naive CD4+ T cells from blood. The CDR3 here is CASSARQRYGYTF. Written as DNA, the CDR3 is TGTGCCAGCAGCGCCCGACAGAGATACGGCTACACCTTC.